This passage covers 26 T cell receptor beta chains from one sample sequenced in a study of cytomegalovirus exposure and HLA in healthy donors. PCR was performed using 60 Vbeta and 13 Jbeta primers. TCRdb's copy holds only in-frame clones and misses some; the assay was immunoSEQ multiplex PCR. The sample shows approximately 200,000 clones, 70% to 85% of them seen only once. Input material: PBMCs. The receptors stem from a woman in her twenties or thirties in good health and CMV-seropositive.

The chain joins TRBV20-1 to TRBJ2-7; D remains unclear. Trimming cost V 6 bases and J 5 bases, with 11 bases left between them. CDR1 is DFQATT and CDR2 is SNEGSKA in the germline V gene (reference sequence). The CDR3 contains 11 residues. CDR3 loop: CSARPSNEQYF. The CDR3 DNA reads TGCAGTGCCCGCCCCAGTAACGAGCAGTACTTC.

In its sample, this clone was seen a few times. The V call is TRBV19, the J call TRBJ1-5, with a possible D match to TRBD1 (6 bases). CDR1 is LNHDA, CDR2 SQIVND, per germline (reference sequence). This CDR3 comprises 12 residues. Trimming cost V 6 bases and J 11 bases, with 14 bases left between them. CDR3 bases: TGTGCCAGTAGAGTGGGGACAAAGGCCCAGCATTTT. Encoded protein: CASRVGTKAQHF.

The chain recombines TRBV5-6 with TRBJ1-5; tentative D call: TRBD1 (5 bases). There are 14 residues in the CDR3. The V end lost 2 bases, the J end lost 6 bases, and 12 bases lay between the germline ends. Germline values: CDR1 SGHDT, CDR2 YYEEEE. CDR3 protein: CASSLGRGGQPQHF. The CDR3 nucleotides read TGTGCCAGCAGCTTAGGGAGGGGTGGTCAGCCCCAGCATTTT.

This chain uses TRBV4-2 with TRBJ2-1; no clear D. CDR3 length equals 13 residues. In germline, CDR1 is LGHNA, CDR2 YNFKEQ. V was clipped by 5 bases and J by 4 bases, with 9 bases between them. The CDR3 sequence: CASSTTVYNEQFF. CDR3 bases: TGTGCCAGCAGCACCACTGTATACAATGAGCAGTTCTTC.

The V and J genes are TRBV2 and TRBJ2-6; 7 bases align to TRBD1. After removal of 5 bases from V and 2 bases from J, the junction contained 3 bases not matched to a gene. CDR1 and CDR2 (germline): SNHLY, FYNNEI. CDR3 size: 15 residues. CDR3 sequence: CASSPDRAGANVLTF. DNA of the CDR3: TGTGCCAGCAGTCCTGACAGGGCTGGGGCCAACGTCCTGACTTTC.

The rearrangement links TRBV12-5 to TRBJ2-2, with D possibly being TRBD2 (5 bases). The CDR3 length is 17 residues. V was cut by 8 bases and J by 1 base, with 20 bases left in between. Germline loops: CDR1 LGHNT, CDR2 FRNRAP. The CDR3 loop is CASSVSGNAQNTGELFF. The CDR3 DNA reads TGTGCTAGTTCGGTTTCGGGGAACGCACAGAACACCGGGGAGCTGTTTTTT.

This chain links TRBV13 with TRBJ2-3, with 9 bases that match TRBD1. The V gene end was trimmed by 5 bases and the J gene end by 4 bases; junction bases not matched to a gene: 4. Germline V gene data show CDR1 as PRHDT and CDR2 as FYEKMQ (reference sequence). The CDR3 loop spans 14 amino acids. CDR3 nucleotides: TGTGCCAGCAGCCCACAGGGGGCTGCAGATACGCAGTATTTT. As protein: CASSPQGAADTQYF.

This chain connects TRBV5-5 to TRBJ2-7; D not resolved. The ends were cut back, 0 bases at V and 2 bases at J, with 3 bases in the middle. Per germline, CDR1 SGHKS and CDR2 YYEKEE (reference sequence). This CDR3 comprises 12 residues. The CDR3 loop is CASSLAAYEQYF. CDR3 sequence (DNA): TGTGCCAGCAGCTTGGCGGCCTACGAGCAGTACTTC.

V usage is TRBV7-2 and J usage is TRBJ2-7; D is possibly TRBD1 (6 bases). Trimming left V 1 base short and J 3 bases short, with 13 bases between. Germline CDR1 and CDR2: SGHTA and FQGNSA. This CDR3 has 15 residues. The CDR3 here is CASSLEWQGYYEQYF. The CDR3 DNA reads TGTGCCAGCAGCTTAGAATGGCAGGGGTACTACGAGCAGTACTTC.

The count of this clone is one. The genes are TRBV6-1 and TRBJ1-6; D gene uncertain. The CDR3 is made up of 14 amino acids. The germline V and J ends were trimmed by 1 base and 13 bases, with 14 bases remaining between them. Germline CDR1 and CDR2: MNHNS and SASEGT. In DNA, the CDR3 is TGTGCCAGCAGTGAAGGGGTCGGCGGGAGTCCCCTCCACTTT. Its translation: CASSEGVGGSPLHF.

The rearrangement uses TRBV2 and TRBJ2-1; 10 positions match TRBD1. The CDR3 covers 17 residues. Germline loops: CDR1 SNHLY, CDR2 FYNNEI. With V trimmed by 8 bases and J by 3 bases, 13 bases remained unmatched. CDR3 sequence reads: CASRTGGYKAVYNEQFF. In DNA, the CDR3 is TGTGCCAGCCGGACAGGGGGTTATAAAGCGGTCTACAATGAGCAGTTCTTC.

The V and J genes are TRBV6-5 and TRBJ1-1; D gene unclear. The germline V gene has CDR1 MNHEY and CDR2 SVGAGI. This CDR3 is built from 13 residues. V gave up 9 bases and J gave up 3 bases, with 14 bases separating them. In DNA, the CDR3 is TGTGCCAGAGCAGGCGTGTTGGACACTGAAGCTTTCTTT. Translating gives CARAGVLDTEAFF.

V is TRBV7-9 and J is TRBJ2-5, with D unclear. Germline-derived CDR1 and CDR2 are SEHNR and FQNEAQ (reference sequence). V lost 2 bases to trimming and J lost 1 base, with 5 bases between them. CDR3 length equals 13 residues. CDR3 DNA sequence: TGTGCCAGCAGCTTACACAGCCAAGAGACCCAGTACTTC. This translates into CASSLHSQETQYF.

The V call is TRBV30, the J call TRBJ2-1; no clear D gene. CDR1 and CDR2 (germline): GTSNPN, SVGIG (reference sequence). The V end lost 2 bases, the J end lost 10 bases, and 9 bases lay between the germline ends. CDR3 size: 11 residues. DNA of the CDR3: TGTGCCTGGAGTAGAGGTTGGGAGCAGTTCTTC. Amino acids: CAWSRGWEQFF. Complete variable domain (other parts from reference TRBV30 and TRBJ2-1): SQTIHQWPATLVQPVGSPLSLECTVEGTSNPNLYWYRQAAGRGLQLLFYSVGIGQISSEVPQNLSASRPQDRQFILSSKKLLLSDSGFYLCAWSRGWEQFFGPGTRLTVL.

The rearrangement links TRBV10-3 to TRBJ2-5; 9 positions agree with TRBD1. The J call may be incorrect, as the DNA end agrees better with TRBJ2-7. CDR1 is ENHRY and CDR2 is SYGVKD in the germline V gene. The CDR3 runs 15 residues. The CDR3, as DNA: TGTGCCATACTGTCCCCCGGGACAGGGCTGTCCGAGCAGTACTTC. Translated: CAILSPGTGLSEQYF.

This chain joins TRBV19 and TRBJ1-5; D is undetermined. V was pared by 3 bases and J by 0 bases, with 9 bases between. CDR3 length: 15 residues. CDR1 is LNHDA, CDR2 SQIVND, per germline (reference sequence). In DNA form, the CDR3 reads TGTGCCAGTAGTATGGGAGAATATAGCAATCAGCCCCAGCATTTT. It specifies CASSMGEYSNQPQHF. Using reference TRBV19 and TRBJ1-5 for the parts outside the CDR3, the full variable domain is DGGITQSPKYLFRKEGQNVTLSCEQNLNHDAMYWYRQDPGQGLRLIYYSQIVNDFQKGDIAEGYSVSREKKESFPLTVTSAQKNPTAFYLCASSMGEYSNQPQHFGDGTRLSIL.

V gene TRBV19 combines with J gene TRBJ1-5; 12 nucleotides align to TRBD1. Unmatched junction bases numbered 12, after V lost 5 bases and J lost 4 bases. This CDR3 contains 18 residues. The germline V gene encodes CDR1 LNHDA and CDR2 SQIVND (reference sequence). As DNA, the CDR3 is TGTGCCAGTAGTTCCCCCCCGGGACAGGGGGCCGAGAATCAGCCCCAGCATTTT. Its translation is CASSSPPGQGAENQPQHF.

This clone occurred a few times. J is TRBJ1-2 and V is TRBV10-3; D is possibly TRBD1 (6 bases). The CDR3 totals 15 residues. In germline, CDR1 is ENHRY, CDR2 SYGVKD. V was clipped by 4 bases and J by 4 bases, with 16 bases between them. DNA of the CDR3: TGTGCCATCAGTGGATCTCTGGACAGAGCCTATGGCTACACCTTC. Translating it yields CAISGSLDRAYGYTF.

The chain recombines TRBV29-1 with TRBJ2-4; the D gene is possibly TRBD1 (6 bases). Trimming pared 3 bases from V and 5 bases from J, leaving 8 bases between. The CDR3 loop spans 12 amino acids. Looked up from germline, CDR1 is SQVTM and CDR2 is ANQGSEA. The CDR3 protein is CSVESGENIQYF. The CDR3, as DNA: TGCAGCGTTGAGTCAGGGGAAAACATTCAGTACTTC.

The chain joins TRBV7-6 to TRBJ1-1; tentative D call: TRBD1 (6 bases). This CDR3 region has 15 residues. In germline, CDR1 is SGHVS, CDR2 FNYEAQ. Trimming stripped 5 bases from V and 1 base from J, with 14 bases between. Here the CDR3 DNA reads TGTGCCAGCAGCCCACTACAGGGAGCGAACACTGAAGCTTTCTTT. Translating gives CASSPLQGANTEAFF.

The chain employs TRBV9 and TRBJ2-5, with D possibly TRBD2 on 6 matching bases. V shed 0 bases and J shed 1 base, with 10 bases lying between them. This CDR3 has 15 amino acids. Germline CDR1 SGDLS, CDR2 YYNGEE. The CDR3 DNA is TGTGCCAGCAGCGTAGGTCTAGCGACCCAAGAGACCCAGTACTTC. Its translation: CASSVGLATQETQYF.

The V call is TRBV4-3, the J call TRBJ2-3; 7 positions match TRBD2. The CDR3 totals 16 residues. J was trimmed by 2 bases and V by 4 bases; bases with no gene match: 9. Germline V CDR1 and CDR2: LGHNA, YSLEER. The CDR3 DNA reads TGCGCCAGCAGCCGAGGGACGGGGGGATTCACAGATACGCAGTATTTT. Residues: CASSRGTGGFTDTQYF.

This chain uses TRBV15 with TRBJ1-4, with 11 bases that match TRBD1. Germline assignment: CDR1 LNHNV and CDR2 YYDKDF (reference sequence). The V gene end was trimmed by 0 bases and the J gene end by 6 bases; junction bases not matched to a gene: 3. CDR3 length: 16 amino acids. CDR3 protein: CATSRDGTGGYEKLFF. Written as DNA, the CDR3 is TGTGCCACCAGCAGAGACGGGACAGGGGGATATGAAAAACTGTTTTTT.

V gene TRBV5-6 combines with J gene TRBJ2-7; TRBD2 might be the D (6 bases). V was pared by 1 base and J by 5 bases, with 10 bases between. CDR1 SGHDT and CDR2 YYEEEE come from the germline V gene. The CDR3 extends over 13 amino acids. This CDR3 reads CASSLPGGNEQYF. DNA for the CDR3: TGTGCCAGCAGCTTGCCCGGAGGGAACGAGCAGTACTTC.

The rearrangement uses TRBV9 and TRBJ1-2; D call uncertain. CDR1 and CDR2 (germline): SGDLS, YYNGEE. Trimming took off 0 bases at V and 4 bases at J, with 7 bases between the two ends. The CDR3 covers 13 residues. The CDR3 DNA is TGTGCCAGCAGCGTAGGGGCAGTCTATGGCTACACCTTC. It encodes CASSVGAVYGYTF.

This clone has only a few counts. The rearrangement links TRBV7-9 to TRBJ1-1; D unclear. Germline-derived CDR1 and CDR2 are SEHNR and FQNEAQ (reference sequence). CDR3 length: 15 residues. V lost 5 bases and J 5 bases, leaving 18 bases between the germline ends. In DNA, the CDR3 is TGTGCCAGCAGCCCCCCTACTGCGGGCCATACTGAAGCTTTCTTT. This encodes CASSPPTAGHTEAFF.